Here is one TCR beta chain with its context. Germline values: CDR1 LGHNA, CDR2 YSLEER. V trimming: 0 bases; J trimming: 4 bases; junction bases outside the gene matches: 8. This CDR3 spans 16 amino acids. The sample is drawn from a study of beta chain features in type 1 diabetes. Via the markers CD45RO/CCR7/CD25/CD127/CD95/CD27, stem cell-like memory, regulatory, central memory and naive CD4+ cells were sorted. Isolated RNA was reverse transcribed in full, so expressed TCRB transcripts were sequenced. The table came from immunoSEQ multiplex PCR; TCRdb's copy has only in-frame clones and leaves some out. The table records approximately 380,000 clones, over 12% of them present only once.

The sequence came from a woman aged 18-29 years in good health. Material: naive CD4+ T cells from blood. The V gene is TRBV4-3, the J gene TRBJ1-2; 7 bases align to TRBD1. The CDR3 bases are TGCGCCAGCAGCCAAGAAGAAGGGGGCCCGGGCTATGGCTACACCTTC. Its protein is CASSQEEGGPGYGYTF.